This T cell receptor (beta chain) was obtained from a study of T cells after yellow fever vaccination. Findings of the study overall: Abundant bulk-population clonotypes could contaminate the FACS-sorted repertoires. Re-detected after boosting: most primary clones, more than 95% of CD4 and 80% to 90% of CD8. The secondary T-cell response peaked on day 5, not day 15, but was weaker.

In germline, CDR1 is DFQATT, CDR2 SNEGSKA (reference sequence). The CDR3 length is 13 residues. With 6 bases clipped from V and 6 bases from J, the junction kept 7 bases outside the gene matches. A single record per CDR3 protein comes from TCRdb applying MiXCR to the 5' RACE reads. The sample has about 330,000 distinct CDR3 sequences, around 6.8% seen once. Of note for this clonotype: Antigen specificity is unknown.

This material consisted of PBMCs, taken about 49 days after the first yellow fever vaccination. This TCR came from a young man who received the YFV17D yellow fever vaccine. The V call is TRBV20-1, the J call TRBJ2-7, with 11 bases matching TRBD2. The CDR3: CSALSGGATEQYF. For the CDR3, the DNA is TGCAGTGCCCTTAGCGGGGGGGCCACCGAGCAGTACTTC.